This note documents a single TCR beta chain sequence. The antigen remains unidentified. These data come from a study of PD-1 blockade in classical Hodgkin lymphoma. Study results and limitations: Factors driving the repertoire differences, possibly disease activity or prior therapy, remain undefined. Exclusion removed patients who began nivolumab under 1 year after ASCT. Only CD4+ TCR diversity, not CD8+, had risen significantly by C4D1.

Every patient had relapsed following autologous stem cell transplantation, and cohorts differed in brentuximab vedotin exposure. Isolation of CD4+ T cells from thawed PBMCs was performed by magnetic negative selection. V was trimmed by 3 bases and J by 10 bases, leaving 19 bases between them. This CDR3 comprises 15 residues. The germline gives CDR1 SGHDT, CDR2 YYEEEE. TCRdb keeps only in-frame clones here, not all; method: immunoSEQ multiplex PCR. Here the sample spans about 27,000 clones, around 80% being singletons. The receptor comes from a human donor with classical Hodgkin lymphoma. The chain uses TRBV5-6 and TRBJ1-4, with D possibly being TRBD1 (5 bases). The sample in question was CD4+ T cells from blood, obtained at baseline. CDR3 bases: TGTGCCAGCAGCTCCTTGACAGAGGGTTTGGGAAAACTGTTTTTT. Translated: CASSSLTEGLGKLFF.